Below, 18 T cell receptor beta chains from the same sample are listed, as sequenced in a study of T cell responses to AZD1222 COVID-19 vaccine (dated by TCRdb to about 2021). Receptor amplification or capture employed the immunoSEQ multiplex PCR assay. The source is immuneACCESS, and TCRdb retained only in-frame sequences with V and J called. Part of the clones is not carried over; for the studies checked, unresolved V genes explain less than half of this, and the remainder is unexplained. Recorded for this sample are tens of thousands of clones; about 85% of them occurred a single time. The top ten hold roughly 19% of the sample. The sample's time point, from its label and the paper: baseline before first vaccination. The material sequenced was peripheral blood, taken on day 0 of AZD1222 vaccination. These receptors were collected from an adult in good health.

This chain uses TRBV20-1 with TRBJ1-1; 7 bases are shared with TRBD1. This CDR3 contains 13 residues. V was clipped by 4 bases and J by 6 bases; unmatched bases: 8. Germline CDR1 and CDR2: DFQATT and SNEGSKA (reference sequence). CDR3 region: CSATETGRAEAFF. CDR3 nucleotides: TGCAGTGCTACTGAGACAGGGAGGGCTGAAGCTTTCTTT.

The J gene is TRBJ2-3, the V gene TRBV27, with D possibly matching TRBD1 (6 bases). The V and J ends lost 3 bases and 2 bases respectively, with 15 bases between them. The CDR3 has 16 residues. Germline CDR1 MNHEY, CDR2 SMNVEV (reference sequence). CDR3 region: CASSFRSTGFTDTQYF. The CDR3 DNA reads TGTGCCAGCAGTTTCCGATCCACAGGGTTCACAGATACGCAGTATTTT.

This CDR3 reads CASSIGPPGGREQYF. DNA of the CDR3: TGCGCCAGCAGCATAGGACCGCCCGGGGGGAGGGAGCAGTACTTC. The chain carries TRBV5-1 and TRBJ2-7; 7 bases match TRBD2. The CDR3 is 15 amino acids. The ends lost 4 bases at V and 7 bases at J; junction bases unmatched: 14. Germline loops: CDR1 SGHRS, CDR2 YFSETQ.

J is TRBJ1-2 and V is TRBV5-6; no clear D. Trimming left V 0 bases short and J 0 bases short, with 6 bases between. Germline loops: CDR1 SGHDT, CDR2 YYEEEE. CDR3 length: 14 residues. CDR3 residues: CASSLDLSNYGYTF. The CDR3 DNA reads TGTGCCAGCAGCTTGGACCTTTCTAACTATGGCTACACCTTC.

J is TRBJ1-4 and V is TRBV28; D is ambiguous. The CDR3 loop spans 14 amino acids. Trimming left V 2 bases short and J 5 bases short, with 9 bases between. CDR1 is MDHEN, CDR2 SYDVKM, per germline. The CDR3 sequence is CASSLASKNEKLFF. CDR3 DNA: TGTGCCAGCAGTTTAGCAAGCAAGAATGAAAAACTGTTTTTT.

J is TRBJ2-3 and V is TRBV7-3; TRBD1 aligns across 11 bases. The CDR3 runs 15 residues. The germline CDR1 and CDR2 sequences are SGHTA and FQGTGA. The V segment lost 5 bases and the J segment 6 bases; nucleotides outside the gene matches: 7. CDR3 sequence (DNA): TGTGCCAGCAGCATAGGGACAGGGGGACCTGATACGCAGTATTTT. This translates into CASSIGTGGPDTQYF.

The chain couples TRBV10-3 to TRBJ1-1; D is unclear. The CDR3 spans 13 residues. In germline, CDR1 is ENHRY, CDR2 SYGVKD. Trimming pared 3 bases from V and 1 base from J, leaving 6 bases between. CDR3 nucleotide sequence: TGTGCCATCAGTGAATCCGCGAACACTGAAGCTTTCTTT. It codes for CAISESANTEAFF.

The chain is built from TRBV19 and TRBJ2-7; D is tentatively TRBD1 or TRBD2 (6 bases each). Trimming stripped 3 bases from V and 3 bases from J, with 12 bases between. The CDR3 extends over 14 amino acids. In germline, CDR1 is LNHDA, CDR2 SQIVND (reference sequence). Here the CDR3 reads CASSMRGARYEQYF. The CDR3 DNA sequence: TGTGCCAGTAGTATGAGGGGGGCCCGCTACGAGCAGTACTTC.

This clone was recorded only once. The V gene is TRBV5-1, the J gene TRBJ1-2; possible D gene TRBD1, 5 bases. Trimming cost V 2 bases and J 8 bases, with 19 bases left between them. Germline V lookup: CDR1 SGHRS, CDR2 YFSETQ. The CDR3 is 15 residues long. CDR3: CASSLDRAYLRGYTF. CDR3 DNA: TGCGCCAGCAGCTTAGACAGAGCCTACCTCCGGGGCTACACCTTC.

This rearrangement joins TRBV6-1 to TRBJ1-2, with 9 bases that match TRBD1. J lost 4 bases, V lost 3 bases, and 6 bases had no gene match. Germline CDR1 and CDR2: MNHNS and SASEGT. The CDR3 has 15 residues. The CDR3 DNA follows: TGTGCCAGCAGTGAGCAACAGGGGGCGATCTATGGCTACACCTTC. This codes for CASSEQQGAIYGYTF.

This clone was counted ten times or more. The rearrangement links TRBV29-1 to TRBJ2-6; 10 bases match TRBD1. Germline lookup yields CDR1 SQVTM and CDR2 ANQGSEA. The CDR3 runs to 18 residues. V was pared by 3 bases and J by 0 bases, with 8 bases of the junction left unmatched. CDR3 bases: TGCAGCGTTGACTCCGGGACAGGGGCGCTCTCTGGGGCCAACGTCCTGACTTTC. This gives the protein CSVDSGTGALSGANVLTF.

In this sample, this clone turned up a few times. The chain has TRBV4-2 and TRBJ1-3; 7 nucleotides agree with TRBD1. V shed 4 bases and J 2 bases; nucleotides not matched to a gene: 8. CDR3 length: 16 residues. CDR1 LGHNA and CDR2 YNFKEQ come from the germline V gene. CDR3 bases: TGTGCCAGCAGCCCTCACCGGGACAGCCCTGGAAACACCATATATTTT. Protein sequence: CASSPHRDSPGNTIYF.

This clone is medium-sized within its sample. This chain connects TRBV5-4 to TRBJ2-7; 8 bases agree with TRBD2. V shed 3 bases and J 7 bases; nucleotides not matched to a gene: 3. The CDR3 spans 12 residues. CDR1 and CDR2 (germline): SGHNT, YYREEE (reference sequence). The CDR3 loop reads CASSSSGGEQYF. In DNA form, the CDR3 reads TGTGCCAGCAGCTCCTCGGGGGGGGAGCAGTACTTC.

The chain uses TRBV7-9 and TRBJ1-5; D ambiguous. The CDR3 extends over 14 amino acids. CDR1 is SEHNR, CDR2 FQNEAQ, per germline (reference sequence). Trimming cost V 3 bases and J 1 base, with 7 bases left between them. In DNA, the CDR3 is TGTGCCAGCAGCTTTTCGTACAGCAATCAGCCCCAGCATTTT. Translating it yields CASSFSYSNQPQHF.

J is TRBJ1-1 and V is TRBV2, with 9 nucleotides matching TRBD1. Germline trimming cut 5 bases from V and 7 bases from J; bases unmatched to any gene: 5. The germline gives CDR1 SNHLY, CDR2 FYNNEI. The CDR3 runs 13 residues. CDR3 region: CASSLDRGIEAFF. CDR3 in DNA: TGTGCCAGCAGTCTGGACAGGGGAATTGAAGCTTTCTTT.

This rearrangement joins TRBV10-3 to TRBJ1-5; 7 bases map to TRBD1. The CDR3 is 15 residues long. The J segment lost 4 bases and the V segment lost 0 bases, leaving 3 bases of the junction unmatched. The germline CDR1 and CDR2 sequences are ENHRY and SYGVKD. DNA for the CDR3: TGTGCCATCAGTGAGTCGGGACAGATTAATCAGCCCCAGCATTTT. It encodes CAISESGQINQPQHF.

This chain links TRBV3-1 (or the pseudogene TRBV3-2) with TRBJ1-5, with D perhaps matching TRBD1 (5 bases). Germline-derived CDR1 and CDR2 are LGHDT and YNNKEL (reference sequence). The CDR3 runs 14 residues. V was clipped by 4 bases and J by 3 bases, with 10 bases between them. The CDR3 DNA reads TGTGCCAGCAGCCTCTCGGGGGACAATCAGCCCCAGCATTTT. Amino acid sequence: CASSLSGDNQPQHF.

This chain links TRBV18 with TRBJ1-1, with 8 nucleotides matching TRBD1. Germline V CDR1 and CDR2: KGHSH, LQKENI. Trimming removed 3 bases from V and 5 bases from J; junction bases left unmatched: 11. This CDR3 has 16 amino acids. The CDR3 spells CASSPATGAWGTEAFF. The CDR3 DNA sequence: TGTGCCAGCTCACCCGCGACAGGGGCTTGGGGGACTGAAGCTTTCTTT.